The 28 T cell receptor beta chains below were found in one sample sequenced in a study of response to subunit inactivated influenza vaccine. Using its own MiXCR run on the RT-PCR reads, TCRdb lists one record per CDR3 protein. There are 700,000 to 900,000 distinct CDR3 sequences in the sample; 21% occur only once, and roughly 10% lies in the top ten. The sequences come from PBMCs from blood, collected around 5 days after vaccination. Receptors originate from a man aged 50 to 60 who received an inactivated influenza vaccine.

This clonotype was picked up a small number of times. The chain is built from TRBV29-1 and TRBJ2-5; TRBD1 matches at 7 bases. Germline CDR1 SQVTM, CDR2 ANQGSEA. The CDR3 has 13 amino acids. Trimming removed 8 bases from V and 7 bases from J; junction bases left unmatched: 13. The CDR3 DNA reads as TGCAGCATCAGCGCACAGGGGAAGGGGACCCAGTACTTC. Protein: CSISAQGKGTQYF.

CDR3 DNA sequence: TGCGCCAGCAGCCAAGGATGGACTAGCGGCTACGAGCAGTACTTC. Translation gives CASSQGWTSGYEQYF. The J gene is TRBJ2-7, the V gene TRBV4-3; 10 bases line up with TRBD2. This CDR3 comprises 15 residues. Germline V gene data show CDR1 as LGHNA and CDR2 as YSLEER. The V gene end was trimmed by 1 base and the J gene end by 3 bases; junction bases not matched to a gene: 3.

This clonotype was detected only a few times. The chain combines TRBV12-3 or TRBV12-4 with TRBJ1-5; unclear D gene. The CDR3 extends over 11 amino acids. The V and J ends lost 1 base and 11 bases respectively, with 6 bases between them. DNA of the CDR3: TGTGCCAGCAGTTTAGGTGGAGCCCAGCATTTT. This encodes CASSLGGAQHF.

The chain combines TRBV29-1 with TRBJ2-1; 9 bases align to TRBD2. The length of the CDR3 is 16 residues. Germline assignment: CDR1 SQVTM and CDR2 ANQGSEA. After removal of 0 bases from V and 2 bases from J, the junction contained 5 bases not matched to a gene. Here the CDR3 DNA reads TGCAGCGTTGAAGATCAGGCGGGGGGGGCCTACAATGAGCAGTTCTTC. It specifies CSVEDQAGGAYNEQFF.

This clonotype was detected a few times. J is TRBJ1-5 and V is TRBV3-1; D not certain. The V gene lost 2 bases and the J gene lost 4 bases, with 6 bases spanning the gap. Germline assignment: CDR1 LGHDT and CDR2 YNNKEL (reference sequence). The CDR3 has 13 amino acids. The CDR3 nucleotides read TGTGCCAGCAGCCAACGTGAGAATCAGCCCCAGCATTTT. It codes for CASSQRENQPQHF.

The chain employs TRBV5-1 and TRBJ1-1; 7 bases agree with TRBD1. Germline CDR1 reads SGHRS; CDR2 reads YFSETQ. Unmatched junction bases numbered 6, after V lost 2 bases and J lost 5 bases. The CDR3 loop spans 14 amino acids. The CDR3 DNA follows: TGCGCCAGCAGCTTCGACAGGGCCGGGACTGAAGCTTTCTTT. As protein: CASSFDRAGTEAFF. Combining the CDR3 with reference TRBV5-1 and TRBJ1-1 gives the whole variable domain KAGVTQTPRYLIKTRGQQVTLSCSPISGHRSVSWYQQTPGQGLQFLFEYFSETQRNKGNFPGRFSGRQFSNSRSEMNVSTLELGDSALYLCASSFDRAGTEAFFGQGTRLTVV.

The V and J genes are TRBV7-9 and TRBJ1-1, with TRBD1 as a possible D gene (5 bases). Germline V gene data show CDR1 as SEHNR and CDR2 as FQNEAQ (reference sequence). CDR3 size: 16 residues. The V gene lost 6 bases and the J gene lost 1 base, with 18 bases spanning the gap. In nucleotides, the CDR3 is TGTGCCAGCAGGTGGGGCGTCGGCAGGGCGAACACTGAAGCTTTCTTT. Protein product: CASRWGVGRANTEAFF. The full variable domain, its missing parts supplied by reference TRBV7-9 and TRBJ1-1, is DTGVSQNPRHKITKRGQNVTFRCDPISEHNRLYWYRQTLGQGPEFLTYFQNEAQLEKSRLLSDRFSAERPKGSFSTLEIQRTEQGDSAMYLCASRWGVGRANTEAFFGQGTRLTVV.

V usage is TRBV14 and J usage is TRBJ2-1; D is tentatively TRBD1 or TRBD2 (5 bases each). The germline gives CDR1 SGHDN, CDR2 FVKESK. V lost 0 bases and J lost 2, with 11 bases in between. There are 16 residues in the CDR3. CDR3 coding DNA: TGTGCCAGCAGCCAAGATTGGGGGAGTACCTACAATGAGCAGTTCTTC. Protein product: CASSQDWGSTYNEQFF.

This clonotype was seen only a few times. V usage is TRBV11-2 and J usage is TRBJ2-1; D might be TRBD2 (5 bases). Per germline, CDR1 SGHAT and CDR2 FQNNGV. This CDR3 comprises 14 residues. The V gene lost 2 bases and the J gene lost 8 bases, with 13 bases spanning the gap. The CDR3 nucleotides are TGTGCCAGCAGCTTAAGGCTCTTCGGGGATGAGCAGTTCTTC. This sequence encodes CASSLRLFGDEQFF.

The chain carries TRBV4-1 and TRBJ2-1, with D perhaps TRBD1 (6 bases). The V end lost 0 bases, the J end lost 6 bases, and 15 bases lay between the germline ends. Germline CDR1 reads MGHRA; CDR2 reads YSYEKL. This CDR3 has 16 amino acids. The CDR3, as DNA: TGCGCCAGCAGCCAAGATTTTGGGGGCCCTCCCAATGAGCAGTTCTTC. Encoded protein: CASSQDFGGPPNEQFF.

V is TRBV6-5 and J is TRBJ2-7; 8 nucleotides align to TRBD2. Germline V CDR1 and CDR2: MNHEY, SVGAGI. Trimming took 4 bases from V and 5 from J; bases not matched to a gene: 13. The CDR3 is 16 residues long. DNA of the CDR3: TGTGCCAGCAGTTCCGCCGGGGGCGGGAGGATCAACGAGCAGTACTTC. It codes for CASSSAGGGRINEQYF.

This rearrangement joins TRBV7-2 to TRBJ1-6; the D is unclear. CDR3 length equals 15 residues. Per the germline V gene, CDR1 is SGHTA and CDR2 is FQGNSA. Trimming took off 1 base at V and 7 bases at J, with 11 bases between the two ends. The CDR3 region is CASSLVGQQNSPLHF. The CDR3 coding sequence is TGTGCCAGCAGCTTAGTCGGGCAGCAAAATTCACCCCTCCACTTT.

This clonotype was detected only a few times. The V call is TRBV6-5, the J call TRBJ1-4; D remains ambiguous. From germline, CDR1 is MNHEY and CDR2 SVGAGI. Trimming stripped 2 bases from V and 3 bases from J, with 10 bases between. The CDR3 sequence is 15 residues long. Here the CDR3 reads CASSYIGPPNEKLFF. DNA for the CDR3: TGTGCCAGCAGTTACATCGGGCCCCCTAATGAAAAACTGTTTTTT.

The chain recombines TRBV5-6 with TRBJ2-3; 10 bases agree with TRBD2. This CDR3 has 16 amino acids. Germline CDR1 and CDR2: SGHDT and YYEEEE. V trimming: 4 bases; J trimming: 8 bases; junction bases outside the gene matches: 13. In DNA, the CDR3 is TGTGCCAGCAGCAGTGATAGCGGGGGGCCCCGCCCTACGCAGTATTTT. Translation: CASSSDSGGPRPTQYF.

The chain couples TRBV20-1 to TRBJ2-3; no clear D gene. Germline lookup yields CDR1 DFQATT and CDR2 SNEGSKA (reference sequence). V was trimmed by 6 bases and J by 3 bases, leaving 10 bases between them. The CDR3 is made up of 12 amino acids. The CDR3 DNA is TGCAGTGCCTACATTACAACAGATACGCAGTATTTT. This sequence encodes CSAYITTDTQYF.

The sample holds a few counts of this clonotype. The chain recombines TRBV6-4 with TRBJ2-7; D is ambiguous. The germline V and J ends were trimmed by 1 base and 6 bases, with 16 bases remaining between them. The CDR3 runs 15 residues. From germline, CDR1 is MRHNA and CDR2 SNTAGT. CDR3 protein: CASSDCKNRKCEQYF. DNA for the CDR3: TGTGCCAGCAGTGACTGTAAAAATCGGAAGTGCGAGCAGTACTTC.

This clonotype was seen a few times. The V call is TRBV7-9, the J call TRBJ1-1; TRBD1 aligns across 8 bases. This CDR3 comprises 12 residues. The V and J ends lost 5 bases and 6 bases, in that order; junction bases with no gene match: 2. Germline loops: CDR1 SEHNR, CDR2 FQNEAQ (reference sequence). CDR3 DNA: TGTGCCAGCAGCCTACAGGGGGCTGAAGCTTTCTTT. Protein sequence: CASSLQGAEAFF.

This clonotype came up a few times. In nucleotides, the CDR3 is TGTGCCAGCAGTTTGCGGCGGTTCTACAATGAGCAGTTCTTC. Its protein product is CASSLRRFYNEQFF. V is TRBV27 and J is TRBJ2-1; unclear D gene. The CDR3 consists of 14 residues. Looked up from germline, CDR1 is MNHEY and CDR2 is SMNVEV (reference sequence). Trimming cost V 3 bases and J 3 bases, with 9 bases left between them.

The chain uses TRBV7-8 and TRBJ2-3; the D is unclear. CDR1 and CDR2 from the germline V gene are SGHVS and FQNEAQ. CDR3 length equals 16 residues. V was clipped by 7 bases and J by 1 base, with 18 bases between them. The CDR3 DNA reads TGTGCCAGCACCCTCGTCTGGGGTTCGGGCACAGATACGCAGTATTTT. Translated, it gives CASTLVWGSGTDTQYF.

The CDR3 DNA reads TGCAGTGCTAGAGTAGTGAACACCGGGGAGCTGTTTTTT. This codes for CSARVVNTGELFF. The chain carries TRBV20-1 and TRBJ2-2; D call uncertain. The germline V gene has CDR1 DFQATT and CDR2 SNEGSKA (reference sequence). This CDR3 has 13 amino acids. V lost 1 base and J 1 base, leaving 4 bases between the germline ends.

This clonotype was recorded a few times. The rearrangement joins TRBV2 to TRBJ1-5; D is uncertain. The CDR3 consists of 11 residues. Germline-derived CDR1 and CDR2 are SNHLY and FYNNEI. Trimming pared 6 bases from V and 6 bases from J, leaving 6 bases between. This CDR3 is CASRVSQPQHF. The CDR3 coding sequence is TGTGCCAGCAGGGTCTCTCAGCCCCAGCATTTT.

CDR3 sequence: CAISESQGLEQYF. CDR3 bases: TGTGCCATCAGTGAGTCACAGGGCCTCGAGCAGTACTTC. The chain uses TRBV10-3 and TRBJ2-7; TRBD1 is a possible D gene (6 bases). There are 13 residues in the CDR3. V lost 0 bases to trimming and J lost 6 bases, with 9 bases between them. Per the germline V gene, CDR1 is ENHRY and CDR2 is SYGVKD.

This clonotype appeared a few times. Here the CDR3 reads CASSGFGSYNEQFF. Here the CDR3 DNA reads TGTGCCAGCAGTGGGTTCGGGTCCTACAATGAGCAGTTCTTC. The chain links TRBV2 to TRBJ2-1; D not certain. The germline V and J ends were trimmed by 4 bases and 1 base, with 8 bases remaining between them. Germline CDR1 SNHLY, CDR2 FYNNEI. The CDR3 consists of 14 residues.

V usage is TRBV6-1 and J usage is TRBJ2-3; D not certain. This CDR3 comprises 14 residues. Trimming removed 2 bases at V and 4 bases at J, with 10 bases between. Germline values: CDR1 MNHNS, CDR2 SASEGT. The CDR3 is CASSEHPGPDTQYF. The DNA for the CDR3 is TGTGCCAGCAGTGAACATCCCGGGCCAGATACGCAGTATTTT.

This clonotype was seen more than once but under ten times. The chain couples TRBV18 to TRBJ2-7; either TRBD1 or TRBD2 may fit D (6 bases each). This CDR3 comprises 15 residues. Deletions cut 3 bases from V and 0 bases from J, with 12 bases between. Per germline, CDR1 KGHSH and CDR2 LQKENI. The CDR3 is CASSPRRGVSYEQYF. CDR3 sequence (DNA): TGTGCCAGCTCACCCCGGAGGGGGGTCTCCTACGAGCAGTACTTC.

There are a few counts of this clonotype. The rearrangement uses TRBV5-1 and TRBJ2-3; 8 bases are a match to TRBD1. The CDR3 runs 17 residues. Losses at the gene ends were 4 bases for V and 1 base for J; bases not matched to a gene: 11. The V gene's germline CDR1 is SGHRS and CDR2 YFSETQ. CDR3 in amino acids: CASSTTSGGYRTDTQYF. CDR3 DNA: TGCGCCAGCAGCACCACGTCAGGGGGCTATCGCACAGATACGCAGTATTTT.

V gene TRBV12-3 or TRBV12-4 combines with J gene TRBJ2-1, with 14 bases matching TRBD2. The J segment lost 6 bases and the V segment lost 7 bases, leaving 8 bases of the junction unmatched. CDR3 length: 16 amino acids. Here the CDR3 reads CASIPPGLAGVNEQFF. The CDR3 nucleotides read TGTGCCAGCATCCCCCCGGGACTAGCGGGGGTCAATGAGCAGTTCTTC.

This chain connects TRBV6-2 or TRBV6-3 to TRBJ2-7; the D is unclear. The V end lost 6 bases, the J end lost 3 bases, and 21 bases lay between the germline ends. The germline V gene encodes CDR1 MNHEY and CDR2 SVGEGT. This CDR3 has 16 amino acids. The CDR3 loop reads CASSYARAVTIYEQYF. The CDR3 nucleotides are TGTGCCAGCAGCTACGCTCGGGCCGTTACCATCTACGAGCAGTACTTC.